A single sample is the source of the 2 T cell receptor beta chains below, sequenced in a study of T cell responses to AZD1222 COVID-19 vaccine. This table comes from immunoSEQ multiplex PCR, and its TCRdb copy is limited to in-frame clones, with some not included. The sample contains around 160,000 clones, 92% of which appear only once. Sequences were derived from peripheral blood, sampled 28 days after the second AZD1222 dose. These receptors were obtained from an adult who received the AZD1222 COVID-19 vaccine.

The V and J genes are TRBV6-5 and TRBJ1-1; 9 nucleotides match TRBD1. The CDR3 consists of 16 residues. Germline CDR1 is MNHEY and CDR2 is SVGAGI. With V trimmed by 0 bases and J by 5 bases, 7 bases remained unmatched. CDR3 DNA: TGTGCCAGCAGTTACTCGTCCGTGACAGGGGGAACTGAAGCTTTCTTT. Translation: CASSYSSVTGGTEAFF.

The gene calls are TRBV10-2 and TRBJ2-5; the D is unclear. The CDR3 length is 14 residues. Germline V CDR1 and CDR2: WSHSY, SAAADI. V lost 0 bases and J lost 2, with 7 bases in between. The CDR3 DNA reads TGCGCCAGCAGTGAGTCAGGCAGACAAGAGACCCAGTACTTC. Translation gives CASSESGRQETQYF.